This T cell receptor (beta chain) was found in a study of blood T cell repertoires in COVID-19. The V gene's germline CDR1 is SQVTM and CDR2 ANQGSEA. Between the trimmed V and J ends, which lost 5 bases and 4 bases, there was a span of 14 bases. This CDR3 is built from 13 residues. Repertoires were generated with immunoSEQ multiplex PCR, while TCRdb's copy carries only in-frame clones and drops some. Of about 270,000 clones in the sample, 75% to 90% were seen once. J is TRBJ1-1 and V is TRBV29-1, with D possibly TRBD1 on 5 matching bases. The TCR sequence derives from a woman aged 25-40 years with acute COVID-19. Sequencing used PBMCs or T cells enriched from blood (not recorded which). In DNA form, the CDR3 reads TGCAGCGTTCCCGGACAAATATCCACTGAAGCTTTCTTT. Protein sequence: CSVPGQISTEAFF.